This T cell receptor (beta chain) was observed in a study of blood T cell repertoires in COVID-19. Trimming removed 4 bases from V and 8 bases from J, with 14 bases in between. Germline-derived CDR1 and CDR2 are SGHTA and FQGNSA. The CDR3 is 13 amino acids. TCRdb's copy holds only in-frame clones and misses some; the assay was immunoSEQ multiplex PCR. The sample carries 300,000 to 500,000 clones, roughly 90% recorded once. The TCR originated in a woman aged 25 to 39 with acute COVID-19. Sample: PBMCs or T cells enriched from blood (not recorded which). The chain employs TRBV7-2 and TRBJ1-1; TRBD1 might be the D (6 bases). Here the CDR3 DNA reads TGTGCCAGCAGCTCAAATCCCGGGACAGAAGCTTTCTTT. Encoded protein: CASSSNPGTEAFF.